These 10 T cell receptor beta chains originate from one sample sequenced in a study of cytomegalovirus exposure and HLA in healthy donors. 13 Jbeta primers and 60 Vbeta primers were used for the PCR. The data were produced by immunoSEQ multiplex PCR, yet TCRdb's version contains in-frame clones alone and is incomplete. The sample contains 180,000 or so clones, 70% to 90% of which appear only once. Specimen: PBMCs. The receptors stem from a woman aged 25 to 39 in good health and CMV-seronegative.

V is TRBV4-2 and J is TRBJ2-3, with D unclear. In germline, CDR1 is LGHNA, CDR2 YNFKEQ. This CDR3 contains 15 residues. The V and J ends lost 2 bases and 0 bases respectively, with 9 bases between them. The CDR3 DNA is TGTGCCAGCAGCCAACGATGGGCTAGCACAGATACGCAGTATTTT. Translating gives CASSQRWASTDTQYF.

The V and J genes are TRBV2 and TRBJ2-3, with 9 bases that match TRBD1. The V gene end was trimmed by 6 bases and the J gene end by 3 bases; junction bases not matched to a gene: 7. The CDR3 loop spans 15 amino acids. In germline, CDR1 is SNHLY, CDR2 FYNNEI. The CDR3 region is CASREDRGRTDTQYF. The CDR3 nucleotides are TGTGCCAGCAGAGAGGACAGGGGAAGGACAGATACGCAGTATTTT.

The CDR3, as DNA: TGCGCCAGCAGCTTGGGCAGGGACAATGAGCAGTTCTTC. This encodes CASSLGRDNEQFF. The V gene is TRBV5-1, the J gene TRBJ2-1, with a possible D match to TRBD1 (5 bases). Deletions cut 0 bases from V and 5 bases from J, with 6 bases between. Germline V gene sequence: CDR1 SGHRS, CDR2 YFSETQ. The CDR3 covers 13 residues.

The chain carries TRBV4-1 and TRBJ1-1; perhaps TRBD1 as D (6 bases). Germline V CDR1 and CDR2: MGHRA, YSYEKL. There are 15 residues in the CDR3. Trimming cost V 3 bases and J 7 bases, with 18 bases left between them. CDR3 sequence reads: CASSHVVQGVDEAFF. The CDR3 nucleotides are TGCGCCAGCAGCCATGTTGTACAGGGAGTCGATGAAGCTTTCTTT.

The CDR3 DNA follows: TGTGCCAGCAGCAGTAGGACAGCTTACACAGATACGCAGTATTTT. It encodes CASSSRTAYTDTQYF. The chain joins TRBV21-1 to TRBJ2-3; TRBD1, the table's D call, was not compared with the DNA. TRBV21-1 is termed a pseudogene. CDR3 length: 15 residues.

This clone was detected once. The J gene is TRBJ2-2, the V gene TRBV4-1; 9 bases align to TRBD2. V shed 1 base and J 5 bases; nucleotides not matched to a gene: 5. CDR3 length equals 16 residues. CDR1 is MGHRA and CDR2 is YSYEKL in the germline V gene. In DNA form, the CDR3 reads TGCGCCAGCAGCCAAGGCGCGGGAGGGCGTACCGGGGAGCTGTTTTTT. Protein sequence: CASSQGAGGRTGELFF.

The V call is TRBV30, the J call TRBJ2-7; 8 positions match TRBD2. The better agreement between TRBJ2-5 and the DNA end casts doubt on the J call. Germline V lookup: CDR1 GTSNPN, CDR2 SVGIG (reference sequence). The CDR3 totals 14 residues. The CDR3 DNA reads TGTGCCTGGAGTAAATTCCGGGGGGGAGAGACCCAGTACTTC. Amino acids: CAWSKFRGGETQYF.

The V gene is TRBV6-6, the J gene TRBJ2-2; 8 nucleotides line up with TRBD2. From germline, CDR1 is MNHNY and CDR2 SVGAGI (reference sequence). The CDR3 is made up of 14 amino acids. J was trimmed by 7 bases and V by 6 bases; bases with no gene match: 7. The CDR3 here is CASSGRAEGGELFF. The CDR3 DNA is TGTGCCAGCAGCGGGAGGGCCGAGGGCGGGGAGCTGTTTTTT.

The chain couples TRBV6-1 to TRBJ2-1; perhaps TRBD2 as D (6 bases). Germline values: CDR1 MNHNS, CDR2 SASEGT. V was trimmed by 6 bases and J by 7 bases, leaving 19 bases between them. The CDR3 length is 15 residues. The CDR3 region has the DNA TGTGCCAGCAGGATGGGGGGAGGTTCCACGAATGAGCAGTTCTTC. It translates to CASRMGGGSTNEQFF.

This clone was seen once. The V and J genes are TRBV14 and TRBJ2-1, with 14 bases matching TRBD2. This CDR3 is built from 21 residues. Trimming took 3 bases from V and 5 from J; bases not matched to a gene: 18. CDR1 SGHDN and CDR2 FVKESK come from the germline V gene. CDR3 DNA sequence: TGTGCCAGCAGCCACGCGAAAGGACCGGGACTAGCGGGAGTGAGGAACAATGAGCAGTTCTTC. Translation gives CASSHAKGPGLAGVRNNEQFF.